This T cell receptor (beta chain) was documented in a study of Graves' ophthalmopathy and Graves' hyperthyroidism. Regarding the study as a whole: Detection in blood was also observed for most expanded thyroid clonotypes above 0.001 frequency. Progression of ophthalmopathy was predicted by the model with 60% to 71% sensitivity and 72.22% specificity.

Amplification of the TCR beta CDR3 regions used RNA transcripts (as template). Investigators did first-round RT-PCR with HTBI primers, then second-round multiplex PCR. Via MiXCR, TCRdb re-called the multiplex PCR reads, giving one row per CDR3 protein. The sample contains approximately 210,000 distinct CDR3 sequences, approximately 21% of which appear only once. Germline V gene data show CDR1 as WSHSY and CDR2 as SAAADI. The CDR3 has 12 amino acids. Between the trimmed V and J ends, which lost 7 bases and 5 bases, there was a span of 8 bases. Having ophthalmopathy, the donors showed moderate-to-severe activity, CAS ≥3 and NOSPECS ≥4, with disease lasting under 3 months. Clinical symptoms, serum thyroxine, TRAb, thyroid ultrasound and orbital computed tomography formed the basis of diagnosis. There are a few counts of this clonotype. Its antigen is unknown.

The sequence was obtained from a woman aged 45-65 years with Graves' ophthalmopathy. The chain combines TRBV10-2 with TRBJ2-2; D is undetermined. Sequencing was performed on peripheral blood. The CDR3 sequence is CASKIWTGELFF. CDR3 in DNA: TGCGCCAGCAAAATTTGGACCGGGGAGCTGTTTTTT.